The 13 T cell receptor beta chains reported below all come from one sample, sequenced in a study of blood T cells in healthy people across ages. The authors ran a second PCR of about 7 to 12 cycles using a sample-barcoded 5' primer and a J-beta primer mix. TCRdb re-called the 5' RACE reads with MiXCR, one entry per CDR3 protein. The sample carries fewer than 2,000,000 distinct CDR3 sequences, almost 35% recorded once. The sequencing sample was made of blood. These receptors all stem from a woman younger than 45 in good health.

The rearrangement joins TRBV5-1 to TRBJ2-1; 12 nucleotides align to TRBD1. Germline-derived CDR1 and CDR2 are SGHRS and YFSETQ. The V segment lost 3 bases and the J segment 7 bases; nucleotides outside the gene matches: 8. This CDR3 has 16 amino acids. CDR3 DNA: TGCGCCAGCAGCTCCACCGGGACAGGGGGCTGGAATGAGCAGTTCTTC. It encodes CASSSTGTGGWNEQFF.

This clonotype was recorded a few times. This chain uses TRBV7-2 with TRBJ2-5; D uncertain. From germline, CDR1 is SGHTA and CDR2 FQGNSA. Trimming stripped 1 base from V and 0 bases from J, with 15 bases between. This CDR3 has 17 amino acids. CDR3 in amino acids: CASSLGMAQTYQETQYF. The CDR3, as DNA: TGTGCCAGCAGCTTAGGGATGGCACAGACGTACCAAGAGACCCAGTACTTC.

This clonotype was observed a handful of times. V and J are TRBV12-3 or TRBV12-4 and TRBJ2-2; D may match TRBD1 or TRBD2 (5 bases each). CDR3 length: 12 residues. V was clipped by 3 bases and J by 8 bases, with 7 bases between them. In nucleotides, the CDR3 is TGTGCCAGCAGTTTGGGGGTTGGGGAGCTGTTTTTT. This encodes CASSLGVGELFF.

This clonotype was seen more than once but under ten times. The CDR3 DNA reads TGTGCCAGCATGCTAGCGGGAGGGGGTCTCGTCGATGAGCAGTTCTTC. This gives the protein CASMLAGGGLVDEQFF. The chain uses TRBV3-1 and TRBJ2-1; 12 bases are a match to TRBD2. CDR1 is LGHDT, CDR2 YNNKEL, per germline (reference sequence). The V segment lost 7 bases and the J segment 8 bases; nucleotides outside the gene matches: 12. This CDR3 spans 16 amino acids.

The chain employs TRBV13 and TRBJ2-7; TRBD2 is a possible D gene (6 bases). Germline V gene lookup returns CDR1 PRHDT and CDR2 FYEKMQ (reference sequence). The CDR3 extends over 14 amino acids. Deletions cut 0 bases from V and 9 bases from J, with 15 bases between. The chain's CDR3 is CASSLGTRGRRQYF. CDR3 DNA sequence: TGTGCCAGCAGCTTAGGGACTAGGGGTCGACGGCAGTACTTC.

This clonotype was picked up a small number of times. The rearrangement links TRBV20-1 to TRBJ1-2, with 10 bases that match TRBD1. From germline, CDR1 is DFQATT and CDR2 SNEGSKA (reference sequence). The CDR3 has 12 amino acids. The J segment lost 7 bases and the V segment lost 6 bases, leaving 5 bases of the junction unmatched. Here the CDR3 DNA reads TGCAGTGCCTGGGACAGGGGAAGTGGCTACACCTTC. Protein: CSAWDRGSGYTF.

The J gene is TRBJ1-2, the V gene TRBV5-1; D not resolved. Germline values: CDR1 SGHRS, CDR2 YFSETQ. This CDR3 has 14 residues. Trimming pared 4 bases from V and 4 bases from J, leaving 14 bases between. The CDR3 DNA follows: TGCGCCAGCAGCCCGAGCCAGAAAACCTATGGCTACACCTTC. Amino acid sequence: CASSPSQKTYGYTF.

The V call is TRBV6-1, the J call TRBJ2-6; no firm D call. Trimming removed 6 bases at V and 4 bases at J, with 19 bases between. Germline V gives CDR1 MNHNS, CDR2 SASEGT. The CDR3 has 17 amino acids. CDR3 amino acids: CASSPSAGKTGANVLTF. The CDR3, as DNA: TGTGCCAGCAGCCCTTCCGCTGGGAAAACAGGGGCCAACGTCCTGACTTTC.

The chain combines TRBV7-6 with TRBJ2-1; 10 bases map to TRBD2. The DNA end favors TRBJ2-7, so the J call may be wrong. Per the germline V gene, CDR1 is SGHVS and CDR2 is FNYEAQ. The CDR3 spans 16 residues. The chain's CDR3 is CASSRSGGASYNEQYF. The CDR3 DNA reads as TGTGCCAGCAGCCGAAGCGGGGGGGCTAGTTACAATGAGCAGTACTTC.

This clonotype was seen only once. An end of the junction differs from the germline gene, which may be a read error. This chain links TRBV10-3 with TRBJ2-7; 12 bases match TRBD2. There are 15 residues in the CDR3. From germline, CDR1 is ENHRY and CDR2 SYGVKD. CDR3 region: CAIGDLAGGGNEQYF. DNA of the CDR3: TGTGCCATCGGTGATCTAGCGGGAGGGGGGAACGAGCAGTACTTC.

CDR3 residues: CSARVLGLAGPSSYEQYF. In DNA, the CDR3 is TGCAGTGCTAGAGTTTTAGGACTAGCGGGACCAAGCTCCTACGAGCAGTACTTC. This chain joins TRBV20-1 and TRBJ2-7; 12 positions match TRBD2. The CDR3 has 18 amino acids. The J segment lost 0 bases and the V segment lost 1 base, leaving 10 bases of the junction unmatched. Germline V gene data show CDR1 as DFQATT and CDR2 as SNEGSKA (reference sequence).

Only a few counts were recorded for this clonotype. This chain uses TRBV3-1 with TRBJ2-1; TRBD1 matches at 9 bases. CDR1 and CDR2 (germline): LGHDT, YNNKEL (reference sequence). The CDR3 is made up of 16 amino acids. V gave up 2 bases and J gave up 7 bases; unmatched junction bases: 9. CDR3 in amino acids: CASSQSPGQGKNEQFF. DNA of the CDR3: TGTGCCAGCAGCCAAAGTCCGGGACAGGGTAAGAATGAGCAGTTCTTC.

CDR3 protein: CASSLEPGGDTEAFF. The CDR3 DNA follows: TGCGCCAGCAGCTTGGAACCAGGGGGGGACACTGAAGCTTTCTTT. The chain carries TRBV5-1 and TRBJ1-1, with 7 bases aligning to TRBD1. V was pared by 0 bases and J by 3 bases, with 5 bases of the junction left unmatched. Per the germline V gene, CDR1 is SGHRS and CDR2 is YFSETQ. The CDR3 extends over 15 amino acids.